This entry describes one T cell receptor (beta chain). Its specificity is not known. Germline CDR1 reads LNHDA; CDR2 reads SQIVND (reference sequence). This CDR3 comprises 13 residues. Between the trimmed V and J ends, which lost 7 bases and 4 bases, there was a span of 14 bases. PCR used 60 Vbeta primers and 13 Jbeta primers. TCRdb's copy holds only in-frame clones and misses some; the assay was immunoSEQ multiplex PCR. The sample has 84,000 or so clones, around 77% seen once; the top ten hold approximately 3.2%. These data are taken from a study of cytomegalovirus exposure and HLA in healthy donors. Turning to the study itself: In a previous analysis, 110 million or so unique TCR beta sequences were found from about 179 million T cells. Study observations and caveats: Most subjects' HLA-A and HLA-B alleles were reportedly predicted from TCR beta sequences.

This chain uses TRBV19 with TRBJ2-7, with a possible D match to TRBD2 (7 bases). The sequenced sample was PBMCs. This receptor was identified in a man aged 50 or older in good health and CMV-seronegative. The CDR3 coding sequence is TGTGCCAGTAACAGGGAGGGTTCTTACGAGCAGTACTTC. This encodes CASNREGSYEQYF.